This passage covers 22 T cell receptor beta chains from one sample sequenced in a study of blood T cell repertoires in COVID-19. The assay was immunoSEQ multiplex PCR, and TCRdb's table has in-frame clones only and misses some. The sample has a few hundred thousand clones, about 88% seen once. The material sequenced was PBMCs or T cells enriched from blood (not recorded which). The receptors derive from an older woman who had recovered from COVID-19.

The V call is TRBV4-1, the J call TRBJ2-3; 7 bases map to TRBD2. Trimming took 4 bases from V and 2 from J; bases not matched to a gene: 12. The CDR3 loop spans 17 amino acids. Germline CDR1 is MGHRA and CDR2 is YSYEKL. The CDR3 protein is CASSLGRSGKFTDTQYF. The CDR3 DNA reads TGCGCCAGCAGCCTTGGGAGGAGCGGGAAGTTCACAGATACGCAGTATTTT.

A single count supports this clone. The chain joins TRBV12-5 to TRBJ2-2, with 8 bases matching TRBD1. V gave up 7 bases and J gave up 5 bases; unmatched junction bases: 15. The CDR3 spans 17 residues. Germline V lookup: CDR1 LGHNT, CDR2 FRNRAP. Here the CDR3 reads CASAFQLSGQVTGELFF. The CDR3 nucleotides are TGTGCTAGTGCCTTCCAACTCTCGGGACAGGTAACCGGGGAGCTGTTTTTT.

The CDR3 here is CATLGRTSMNTEAFF. Written as DNA, the CDR3 is TGTGCCACCCTAGGGAGGACTAGCATGAACACTGAAGCTTTCTTT. This chain uses TRBV6-4 with TRBJ1-1; D unresolved. The CDR3 contains 15 residues. The germline V and J ends were trimmed by 10 bases and 0 bases, with 18 bases remaining between them. Germline V gives CDR1 MRHNA, CDR2 SNTAGT.

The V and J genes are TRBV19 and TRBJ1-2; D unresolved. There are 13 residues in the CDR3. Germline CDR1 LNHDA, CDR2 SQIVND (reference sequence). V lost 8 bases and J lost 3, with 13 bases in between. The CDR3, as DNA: TGTGCCAGTCGGAGGGCCAGTCACTATGGCTACACCTTC. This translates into CASRRASHYGYTF.

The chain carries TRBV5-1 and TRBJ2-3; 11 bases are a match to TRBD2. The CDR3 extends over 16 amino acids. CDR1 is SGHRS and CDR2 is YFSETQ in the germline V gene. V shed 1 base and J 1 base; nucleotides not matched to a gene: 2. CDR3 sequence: CASSLPTSGGTDTQYF. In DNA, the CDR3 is TGCGCCAGCAGCTTGCCGACTAGCGGGGGCACAGATACGCAGTATTTT.

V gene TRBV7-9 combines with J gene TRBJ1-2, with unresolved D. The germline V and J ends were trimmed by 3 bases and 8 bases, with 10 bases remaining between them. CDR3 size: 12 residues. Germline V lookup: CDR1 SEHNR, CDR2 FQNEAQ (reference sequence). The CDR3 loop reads CASSFSGAGYTF. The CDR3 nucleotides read TGTGCCAGCAGCTTTTCGGGAGCCGGCTACACCTTC.

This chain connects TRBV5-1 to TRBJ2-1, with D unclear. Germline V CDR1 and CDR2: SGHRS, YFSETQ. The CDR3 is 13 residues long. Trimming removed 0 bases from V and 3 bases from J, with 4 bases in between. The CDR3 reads CASSLADYNEQFF. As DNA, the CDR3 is TGCGCCAGCAGCTTGGCAGACTACAATGAGCAGTTCTTC.

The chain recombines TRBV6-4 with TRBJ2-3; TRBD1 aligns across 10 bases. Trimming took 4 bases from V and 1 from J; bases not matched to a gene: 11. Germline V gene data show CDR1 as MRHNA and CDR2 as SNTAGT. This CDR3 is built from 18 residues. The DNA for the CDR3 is TGTGCCAGCAGTGGCCCCTTTTCCGGGACAGGGGGCACAGATACGCAGTATTTT. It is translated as CASSGPFSGTGGTDTQYF.

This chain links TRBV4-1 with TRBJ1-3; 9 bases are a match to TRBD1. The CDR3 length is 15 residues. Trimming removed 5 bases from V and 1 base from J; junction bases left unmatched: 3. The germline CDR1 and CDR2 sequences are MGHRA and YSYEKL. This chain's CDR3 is CASSETGGSGNTIYF. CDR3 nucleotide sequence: TGCGCCAGCAGCGAGACAGGGGGATCTGGAAACACCATATATTTT.

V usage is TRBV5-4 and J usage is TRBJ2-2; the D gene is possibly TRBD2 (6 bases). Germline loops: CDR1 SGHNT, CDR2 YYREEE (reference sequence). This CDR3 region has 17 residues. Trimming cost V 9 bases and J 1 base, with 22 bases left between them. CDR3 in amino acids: CATNRRGAGWNTGELFF. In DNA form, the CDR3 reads TGTGCCACCAATCGGCGGGGAGCTGGGTGGAACACCGGGGAGCTGTTTTTT.

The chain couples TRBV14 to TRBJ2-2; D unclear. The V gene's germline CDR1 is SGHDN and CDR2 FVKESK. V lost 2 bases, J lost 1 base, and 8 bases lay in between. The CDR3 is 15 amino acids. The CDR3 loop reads CASSQLNWNTGELFF. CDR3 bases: TGTGCCAGCAGCCAATTGAACTGGAACACCGGGGAGCTGTTTTTT.

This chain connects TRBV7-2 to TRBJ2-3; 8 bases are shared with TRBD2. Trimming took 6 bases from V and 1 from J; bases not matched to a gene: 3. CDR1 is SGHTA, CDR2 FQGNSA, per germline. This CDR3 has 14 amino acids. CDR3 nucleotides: TGTGCCAGCAGAGATAGCGGGGGCACAGATACGCAGTATTTT. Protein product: CASRDSGGTDTQYF.

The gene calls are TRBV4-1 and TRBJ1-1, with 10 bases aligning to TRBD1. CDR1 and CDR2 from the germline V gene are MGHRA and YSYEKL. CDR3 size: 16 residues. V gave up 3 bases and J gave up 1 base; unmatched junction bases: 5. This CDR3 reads CASSQTGGVRNTEAFF. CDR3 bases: TGCGCCAGCAGCCAGACAGGGGGCGTCCGGAACACTGAAGCTTTCTTT.

CDR3 in amino acids: CASSSQGTAGNTIYF. DNA for the CDR3: TGTGCCAGCAGTTCACAGGGCACGGCTGGAAACACCATATATTTT. The chain has TRBV2 and TRBJ1-3; TRBD1 might be the D (6 bases). Per germline, CDR1 SNHLY and CDR2 FYNNEI. CDR3 size: 15 residues. V lost 5 bases to trimming and J lost 2 bases, with 13 bases between them.

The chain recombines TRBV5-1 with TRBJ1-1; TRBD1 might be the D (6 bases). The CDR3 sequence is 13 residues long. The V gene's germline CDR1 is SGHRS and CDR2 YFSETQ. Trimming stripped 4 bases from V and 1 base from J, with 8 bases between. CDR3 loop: CASSPGENTEAFF. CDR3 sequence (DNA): TGCGCCAGCAGCCCAGGGGAGAACACTGAAGCTTTCTTT.

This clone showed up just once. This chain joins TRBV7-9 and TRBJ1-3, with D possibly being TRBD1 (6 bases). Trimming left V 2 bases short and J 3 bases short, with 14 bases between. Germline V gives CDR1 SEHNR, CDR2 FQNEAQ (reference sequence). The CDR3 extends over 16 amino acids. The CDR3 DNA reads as TGTGCCAGCAGCTTATCAACAGGGCGAGGTGGAAACACCATATATTTT. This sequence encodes CASSLSTGRGGNTIYF. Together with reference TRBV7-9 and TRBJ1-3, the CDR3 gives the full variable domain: DTGVSQNPRHKITKRGQNVTFRCDPISEHNRLYWYRQTLGQGPEFLTYFQNEAQLEKSRLLSDRFSAERPKGSFSTLEIQRTEQGDSAMYLCASSLSTGRGGNTIYFGEGSWLTVV.

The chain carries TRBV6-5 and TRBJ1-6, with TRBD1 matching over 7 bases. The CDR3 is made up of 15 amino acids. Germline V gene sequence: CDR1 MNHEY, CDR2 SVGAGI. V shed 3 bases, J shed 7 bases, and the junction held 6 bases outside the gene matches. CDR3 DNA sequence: TGTGCCAGCAGTTATATGGGACAGAAAAATTCACCCCTCCACTTT. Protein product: CASSYMGQKNSPLHF.

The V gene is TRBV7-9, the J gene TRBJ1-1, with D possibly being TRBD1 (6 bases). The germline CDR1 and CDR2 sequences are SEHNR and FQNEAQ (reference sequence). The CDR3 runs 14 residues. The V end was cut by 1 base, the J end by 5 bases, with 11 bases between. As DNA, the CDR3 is TGTGCCAGCAGCTTAGTAGGGGGAAAAACTGAAGCTTTCTTT. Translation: CASSLVGGKTEAFF.

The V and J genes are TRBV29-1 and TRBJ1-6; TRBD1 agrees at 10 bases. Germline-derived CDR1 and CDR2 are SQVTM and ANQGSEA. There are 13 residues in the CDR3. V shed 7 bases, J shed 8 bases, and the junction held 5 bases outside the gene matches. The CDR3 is CSARTGGDSPLHF. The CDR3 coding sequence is TGCAGCGCTAGGACAGGGGGTGATTCACCCCTCCACTTT. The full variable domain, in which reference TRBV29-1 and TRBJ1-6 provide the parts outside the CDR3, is SAVISQKPSRDICQRGTSLTIQCQVDSQVTMMFWYRQQPGQSLTLIATANQGSEATYESGFVIDKFPISRPNLTFSTLTVSNMSPEDSSIYLCSARTGGDSPLHFGNGTRLTVT.

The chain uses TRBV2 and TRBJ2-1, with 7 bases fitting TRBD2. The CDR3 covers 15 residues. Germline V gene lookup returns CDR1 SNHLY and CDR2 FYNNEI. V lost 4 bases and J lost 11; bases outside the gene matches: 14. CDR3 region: CASSAGGSGAAQQFF. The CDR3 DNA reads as TGTGCCAGCAGTGCTGGGGGGAGCGGGGCCGCCCAGCAGTTCTTC.

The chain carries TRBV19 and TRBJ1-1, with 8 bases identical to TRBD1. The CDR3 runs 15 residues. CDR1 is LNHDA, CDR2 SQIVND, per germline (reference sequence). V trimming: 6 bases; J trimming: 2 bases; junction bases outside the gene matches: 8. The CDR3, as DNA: TGTGCCAGTAGAGTGACAGGGGACGCAAACACTGAAGCTTTCTTT. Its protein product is CASRVTGDANTEAFF.

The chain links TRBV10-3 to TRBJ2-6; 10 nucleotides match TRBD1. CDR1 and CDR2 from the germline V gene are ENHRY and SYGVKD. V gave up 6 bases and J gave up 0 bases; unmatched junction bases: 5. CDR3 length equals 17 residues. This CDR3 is CAIRGQGPLSGANVLTF. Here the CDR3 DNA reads TGTGCCATCAGGGGACAGGGGCCACTCTCTGGGGCCAACGTCCTGACTTTC.